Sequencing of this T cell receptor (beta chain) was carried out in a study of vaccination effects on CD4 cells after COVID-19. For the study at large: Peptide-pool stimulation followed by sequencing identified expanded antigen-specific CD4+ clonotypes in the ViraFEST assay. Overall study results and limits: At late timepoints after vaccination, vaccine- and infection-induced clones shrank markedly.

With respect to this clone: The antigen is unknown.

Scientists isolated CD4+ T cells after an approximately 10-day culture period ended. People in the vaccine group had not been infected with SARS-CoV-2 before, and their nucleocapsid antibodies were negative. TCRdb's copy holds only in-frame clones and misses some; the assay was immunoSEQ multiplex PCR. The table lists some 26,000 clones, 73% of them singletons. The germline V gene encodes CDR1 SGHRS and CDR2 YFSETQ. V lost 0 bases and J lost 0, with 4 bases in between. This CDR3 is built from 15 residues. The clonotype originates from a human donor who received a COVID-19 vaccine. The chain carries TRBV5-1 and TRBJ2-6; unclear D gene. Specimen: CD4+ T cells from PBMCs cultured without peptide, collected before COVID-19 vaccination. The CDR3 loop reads CASSLDSSGANVLTF. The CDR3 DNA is TGCGCCAGCAGCTTGGACAGCTCTGGGGCCAACGTCCTGACTTTC. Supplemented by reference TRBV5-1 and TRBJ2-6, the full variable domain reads KAGVTQTPRYLIKTRGQQVTLSCSPISGHRSVSWYQQTPGQGLQFLFEYFSETQRNKGNFPGRFSGRQFSNSRSEMNVSTLELGDSALYLCASSLDSSGANVLTFGAGSRLTVL.